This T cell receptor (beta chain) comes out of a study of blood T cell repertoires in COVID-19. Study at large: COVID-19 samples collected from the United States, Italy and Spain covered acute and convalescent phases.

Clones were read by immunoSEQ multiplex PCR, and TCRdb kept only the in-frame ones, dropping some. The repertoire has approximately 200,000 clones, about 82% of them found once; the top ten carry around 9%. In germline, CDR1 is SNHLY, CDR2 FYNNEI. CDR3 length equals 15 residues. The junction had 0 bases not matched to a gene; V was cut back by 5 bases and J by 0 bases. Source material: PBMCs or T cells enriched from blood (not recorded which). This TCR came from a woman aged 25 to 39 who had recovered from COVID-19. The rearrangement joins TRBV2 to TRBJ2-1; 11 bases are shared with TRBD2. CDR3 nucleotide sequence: TGTGCCAGCAGTACTAGCGGGAGCTCCTACAATGAGCAGTTCTTC. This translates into CASSTSGSSYNEQFF. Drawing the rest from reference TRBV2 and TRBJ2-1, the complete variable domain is EPEVTQTPSHQVTQMGQEVILRCVPISNHLYFYWYRQILGQKVEFLVSFYNNEISEKSEIFDDQFSVERPDGSNFTLKIRSTKLEDSAMYFCASSTSGSSYNEQFFGPGTRLTVL.